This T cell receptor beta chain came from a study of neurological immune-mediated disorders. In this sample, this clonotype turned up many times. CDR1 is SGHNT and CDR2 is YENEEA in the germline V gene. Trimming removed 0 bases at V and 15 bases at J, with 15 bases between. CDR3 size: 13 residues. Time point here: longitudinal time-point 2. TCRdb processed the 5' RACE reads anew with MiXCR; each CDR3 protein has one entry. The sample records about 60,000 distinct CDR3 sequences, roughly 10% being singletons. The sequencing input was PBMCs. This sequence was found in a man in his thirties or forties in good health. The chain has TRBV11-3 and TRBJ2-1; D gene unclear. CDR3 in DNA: TGTGCCAGCAGCTTAGATCTGCTCTCTCTGCCGTTCTTC. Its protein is CASSLDLLSLPFF.